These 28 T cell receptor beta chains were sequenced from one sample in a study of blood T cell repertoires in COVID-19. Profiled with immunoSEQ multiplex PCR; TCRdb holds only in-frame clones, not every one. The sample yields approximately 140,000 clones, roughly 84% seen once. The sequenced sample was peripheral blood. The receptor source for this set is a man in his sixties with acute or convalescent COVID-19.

The CDR3 is CSASSAYEQYF. The CDR3 DNA follows: TGCAGTGCTAGCTCGGCCTACGAGCAGTACTTC. The rearrangement links TRBV20-1 to TRBJ2-7; no reliable D call. This CDR3 is 11 amino acids long. The V and J ends lost 3 bases and 2 bases respectively, with 5 bases between them. Germline CDR1 reads DFQATT; CDR2 reads SNEGSKA (reference sequence).

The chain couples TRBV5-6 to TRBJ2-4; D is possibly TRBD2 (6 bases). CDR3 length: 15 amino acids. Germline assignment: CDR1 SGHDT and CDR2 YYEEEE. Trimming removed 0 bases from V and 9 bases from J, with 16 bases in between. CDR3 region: CASSLGGRWGGIQYF. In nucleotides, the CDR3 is TGTGCCAGCAGCTTGGGGGGACGTTGGGGAGGCATTCAGTACTTC.

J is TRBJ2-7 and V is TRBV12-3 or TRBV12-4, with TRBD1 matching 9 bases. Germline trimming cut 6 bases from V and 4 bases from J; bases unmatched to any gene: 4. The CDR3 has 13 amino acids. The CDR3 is CASRRTGAYEQYF. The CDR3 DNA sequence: TGTGCCAGCAGGAGGACAGGGGCGTACGAGCAGTACTTC.

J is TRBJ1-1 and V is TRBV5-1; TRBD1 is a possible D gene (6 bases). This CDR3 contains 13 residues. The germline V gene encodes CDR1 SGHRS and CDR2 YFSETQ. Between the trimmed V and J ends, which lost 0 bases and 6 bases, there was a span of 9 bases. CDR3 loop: CASSLEGVAEAFF. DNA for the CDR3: TGCGCCAGCAGCTTGGAGGGGGTTGCTGAAGCTTTCTTT.

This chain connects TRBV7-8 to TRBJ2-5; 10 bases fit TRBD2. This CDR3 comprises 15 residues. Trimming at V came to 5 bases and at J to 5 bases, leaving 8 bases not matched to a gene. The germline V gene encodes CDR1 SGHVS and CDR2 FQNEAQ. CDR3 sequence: CASSTSGGASETQYF. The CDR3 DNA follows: TGTGCCAGCAGCACAAGCGGGGGGGCCTCCGAGACCCAGTACTTC.

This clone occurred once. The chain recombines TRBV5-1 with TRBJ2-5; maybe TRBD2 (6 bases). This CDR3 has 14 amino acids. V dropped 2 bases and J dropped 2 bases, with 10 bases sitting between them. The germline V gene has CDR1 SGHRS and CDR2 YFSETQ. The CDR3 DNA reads TGCGCCAGCAGCTTAGTGGGGGGTCAAGAGACCCAGTACTTC. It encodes CASSLVGGQETQYF.

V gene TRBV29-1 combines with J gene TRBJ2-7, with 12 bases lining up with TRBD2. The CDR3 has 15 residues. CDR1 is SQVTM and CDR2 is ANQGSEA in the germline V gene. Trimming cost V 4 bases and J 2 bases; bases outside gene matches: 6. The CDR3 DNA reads TGCAGCGTTGTCGCCCGGACTAGCGGGGCCTACGAGCAGTACTTC. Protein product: CSVVARTSGAYEQYF.

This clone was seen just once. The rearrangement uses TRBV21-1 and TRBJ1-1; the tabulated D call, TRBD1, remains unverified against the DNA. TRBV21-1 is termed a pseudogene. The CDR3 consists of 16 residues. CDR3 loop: CASSTGQGVINTEAFF. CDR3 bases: TGTGCCAGCAGCACAGGACAGGGGGTAATCAACACTGAAGCTTTCTTT.

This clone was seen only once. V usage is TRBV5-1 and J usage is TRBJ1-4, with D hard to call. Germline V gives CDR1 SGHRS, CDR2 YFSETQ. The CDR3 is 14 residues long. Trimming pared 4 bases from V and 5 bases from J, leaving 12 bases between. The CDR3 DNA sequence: TGCGCCAGCAGCCTCGGTACGGGAAATGAAAAACTGTTTTTT. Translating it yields CASSLGTGNEKLFF. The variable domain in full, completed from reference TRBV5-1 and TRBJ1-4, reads KAGVTQTPRYLIKTRGQQVTLSCSPISGHRSVSWYQQTPGQGLQFLFEYFSETQRNKGNFPGRFSGRQFSNSRSEMNVSTLELGDSALYLCASSLGTGNEKLFFGSGTQLSVL.

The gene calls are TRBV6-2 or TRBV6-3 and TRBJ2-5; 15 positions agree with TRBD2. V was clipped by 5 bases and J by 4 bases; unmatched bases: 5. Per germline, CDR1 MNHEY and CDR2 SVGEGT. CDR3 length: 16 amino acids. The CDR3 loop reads CASSRGLAGGLETQYF. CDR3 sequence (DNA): TGTGCCAGCAGTCGTGGACTAGCGGGGGGGCTAGAGACCCAGTACTTC.

This CDR3 is CASSLFGQGAGTQHF. The CDR3 DNA follows: TGTGCCAGCAGCTTATTCGGACAGGGGGCAGGAACCCAGCATTTT. The V and J genes are TRBV7-8 and TRBJ1-5; 11 bases line up with TRBD1. After removal of 2 bases from V and 11 bases from J, the junction contained 8 bases not matched to a gene. The CDR3 consists of 15 residues. Germline V lookup: CDR1 SGHVS, CDR2 FQNEAQ.

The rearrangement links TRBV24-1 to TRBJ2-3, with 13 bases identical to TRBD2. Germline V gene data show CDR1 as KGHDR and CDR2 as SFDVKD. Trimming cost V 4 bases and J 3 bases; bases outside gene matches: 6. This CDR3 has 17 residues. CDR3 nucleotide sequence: TGTGCCACCAGTGACCCTGGACTAGCGGGAGCGACAGATACGCAGTATTTT. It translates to CATSDPGLAGATDTQYF.

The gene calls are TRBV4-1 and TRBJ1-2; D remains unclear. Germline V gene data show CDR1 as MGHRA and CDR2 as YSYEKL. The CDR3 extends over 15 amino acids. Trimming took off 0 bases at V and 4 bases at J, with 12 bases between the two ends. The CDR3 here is CASSQDEADSYGYTF. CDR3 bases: TGCGCCAGCAGCCAAGATGAGGCGGATTCCTATGGCTACACCTTC.

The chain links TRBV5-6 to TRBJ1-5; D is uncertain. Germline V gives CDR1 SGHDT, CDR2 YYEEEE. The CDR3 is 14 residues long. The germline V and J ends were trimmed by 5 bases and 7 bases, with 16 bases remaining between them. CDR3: CASSFQEPGQPQHF. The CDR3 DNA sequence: TGTGCCAGCAGTTTCCAAGAGCCCGGGCAGCCCCAGCATTTT. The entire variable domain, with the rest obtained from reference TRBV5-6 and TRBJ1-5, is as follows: DAGVTQSPTHLIKTRGQQVTLRCSPKSGHDTVSWYQQALGQGPQFIFQYYEEEERQRGNFPDRFSGHQFPNYSSELNVNALLLGDSALYLCASSFQEPGQPQHFGDGTRLSIL.

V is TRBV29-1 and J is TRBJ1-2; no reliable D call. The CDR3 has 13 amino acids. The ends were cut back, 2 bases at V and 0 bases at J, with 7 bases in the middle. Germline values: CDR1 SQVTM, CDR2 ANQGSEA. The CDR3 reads CSVEKATNYGYTF. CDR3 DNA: TGCAGCGTTGAAAAAGCTACTAACTATGGCTACACCTTC.

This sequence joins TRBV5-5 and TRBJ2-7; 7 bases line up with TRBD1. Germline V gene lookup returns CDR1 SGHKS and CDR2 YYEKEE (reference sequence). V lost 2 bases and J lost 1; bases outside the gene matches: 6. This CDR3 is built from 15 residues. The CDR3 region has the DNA TGTGCCAGCAGCTTAACCGGGACAGCGTCCTACGAGCAGTACTTC. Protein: CASSLTGTASYEQYF.

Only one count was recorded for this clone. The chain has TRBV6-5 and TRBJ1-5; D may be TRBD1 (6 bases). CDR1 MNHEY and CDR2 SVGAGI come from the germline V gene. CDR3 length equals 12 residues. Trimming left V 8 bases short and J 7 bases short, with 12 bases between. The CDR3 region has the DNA TGTGCCAGCGGGGGGGGCGGACAGCCCCAGCATTTT. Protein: CASGGGGQPQHF.

CDR3 sequence reads: CASSQVAPREGIGGETQYF. CDR3 nucleotides: TGTGCCAGCAGCCAAGTAGCCCCGCGGGAGGGAATAGGTGGAGAGACCCAGTACTTC. The genes are TRBV4-2 and TRBJ2-5, with 9 bases aligning to TRBD2. Trimming at V came to 1 base and at J to 4 bases, leaving 16 bases not matched to a gene. The germline CDR1 and CDR2 sequences are LGHNA and YNFKEQ. The CDR3 runs 19 residues.

The CDR3 sequence: CASNLTPGQGPYEQYF. The DNA for the CDR3 is TGTGCCAGCAACCTTACCCCCGGACAGGGACCCTACGAGCAGTACTTC. The chain links TRBV6-6 to TRBJ2-7, with TRBD1 identical over 8 bases. The V and J ends lost 7 bases and 2 bases, in that order; junction bases with no gene match: 13. Germline CDR1 reads MNHNY; CDR2 reads SVGAGI (reference sequence). CDR3 size: 16 residues.

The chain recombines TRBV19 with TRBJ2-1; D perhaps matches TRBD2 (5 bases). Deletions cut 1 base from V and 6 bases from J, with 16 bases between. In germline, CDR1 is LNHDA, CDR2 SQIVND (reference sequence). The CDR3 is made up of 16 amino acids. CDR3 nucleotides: TGTGCCAGTAGTATAGGTGACGGTCCGGAGGTCAATGAGCAGTTCTTC. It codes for CASSIGDGPEVNEQFF.

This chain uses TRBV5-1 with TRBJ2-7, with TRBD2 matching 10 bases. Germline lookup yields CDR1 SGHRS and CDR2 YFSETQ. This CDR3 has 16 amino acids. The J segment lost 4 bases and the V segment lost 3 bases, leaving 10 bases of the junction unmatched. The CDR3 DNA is TGCGCCAGCAGCTCCGAATCTAGCGGGAGTAGGTACGAGCAGTACTTC. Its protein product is CASSSESSGSRYEQYF. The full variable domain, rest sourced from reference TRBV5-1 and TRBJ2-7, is KAGVTQTPRYLIKTRGQQVTLSCSPISGHRSVSWYQQTPGQGLQFLFEYFSETQRNKGNFPGRFSGRQFSNSRSEMNVSTLELGDSALYLCASSSESSGSRYEQYFGPGTRLTVT.

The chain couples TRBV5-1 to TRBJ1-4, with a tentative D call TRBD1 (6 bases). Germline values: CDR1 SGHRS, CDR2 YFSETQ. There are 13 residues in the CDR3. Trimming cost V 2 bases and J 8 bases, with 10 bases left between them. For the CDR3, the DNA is TGCGCCAGCAGCTTACAGGGCCCCGAAAAACTGTTTTTT. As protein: CASSLQGPEKLFF.

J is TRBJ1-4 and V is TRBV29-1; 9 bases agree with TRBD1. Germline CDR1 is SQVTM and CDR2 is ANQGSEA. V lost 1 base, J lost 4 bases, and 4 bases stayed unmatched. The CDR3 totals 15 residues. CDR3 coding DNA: TGCAGCGTTGAAGGGGGGACAGGGAGTAATGAAAAACTGTTTTTT. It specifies CSVEGGTGSNEKLFF.

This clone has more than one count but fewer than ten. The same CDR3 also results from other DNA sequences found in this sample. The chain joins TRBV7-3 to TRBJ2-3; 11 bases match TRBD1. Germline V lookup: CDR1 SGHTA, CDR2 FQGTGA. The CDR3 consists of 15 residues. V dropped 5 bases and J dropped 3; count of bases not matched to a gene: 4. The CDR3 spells CASSQDRGLTDTQYF. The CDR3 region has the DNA TGTGCCAGCAGCCAGGACAGGGGGCTTACAGATACGCAGTATTTT.

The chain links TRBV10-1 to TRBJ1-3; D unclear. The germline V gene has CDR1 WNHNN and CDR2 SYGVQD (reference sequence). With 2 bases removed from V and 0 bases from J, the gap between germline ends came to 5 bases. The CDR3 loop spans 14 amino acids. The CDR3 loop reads CASSETISGNTIYF. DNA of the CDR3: TGCGCCAGCAGTGAGACAATCTCTGGAAACACCATATATTTT.

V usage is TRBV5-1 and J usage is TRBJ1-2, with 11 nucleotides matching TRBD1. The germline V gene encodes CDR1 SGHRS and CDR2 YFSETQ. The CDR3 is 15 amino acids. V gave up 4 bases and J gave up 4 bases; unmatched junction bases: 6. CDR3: CASSLGQGAFYGYTF. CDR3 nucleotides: TGCGCCAGCAGCCTTGGACAGGGGGCATTCTATGGCTACACCTTC.

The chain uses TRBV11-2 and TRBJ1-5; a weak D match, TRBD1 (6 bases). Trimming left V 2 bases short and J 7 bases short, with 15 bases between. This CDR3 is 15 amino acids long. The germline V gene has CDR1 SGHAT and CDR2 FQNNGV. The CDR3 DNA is TGTGCCAGCAGCTTAAGTAGGGGGGGGAAGCAGCCCCAGCATTTT. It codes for CASSLSRGGKQPQHF.

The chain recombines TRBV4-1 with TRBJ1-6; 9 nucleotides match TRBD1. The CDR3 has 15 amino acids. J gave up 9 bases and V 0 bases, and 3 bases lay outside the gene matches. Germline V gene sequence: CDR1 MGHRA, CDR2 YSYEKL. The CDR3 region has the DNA TGCGCCAGCAGCCAAGAGACAGGGGGAGGTTCACCCCTCCACTTT. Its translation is CASSQETGGGSPLHF.